This T cell receptor beta chain was identified during a study of CD8 T cells in Susac syndrome. Whole-study context: Patients with Susac syndrome who were sequenced included more than five with active disease and 8 or 9 in remission. Susac syndrome patients were untreated, on corticosteroids with some adding intravenous immunoglobulin, or on intravenous immunoglobulin only.

Blood CD8+ and CD4+ T cells underwent high-throughput TCR beta sequencing. In germline, CDR1 is SGHAT, CDR2 FQNNGV. This CDR3 comprises 15 residues. Trimming took off 8 bases at V and 1 base at J, with 16 bases between the two ends. Reverse transcription of roughly 0.5 to 1 ug RNA was carried out with random hexamers. Amplification of TCR beta CDR3 used immunoSEQ multiplex PCR across 54 Vbeta and 13 Jbeta. One entry per CDR3 protein results from TCRdb running MiXCR on the immunoSEQ multiplex PCR reads. The sample shows about 150,000 distinct CDR3 sequences, about 95% of them seen only once. Sequences were obtained from CD4+ T cells from PBMCs. The V call is TRBV11-2, the J call TRBJ2-3; tentatively, D is TRBD2 (7 bases). The source is a human donor with Susac syndrome. The CDR3 sequence is CASSGGGAGTDTQYF. The CDR3 bases are TGTGCCAGCTCCGGTGGGGGGGCCGGCACAGATACGCAGTATTTT.